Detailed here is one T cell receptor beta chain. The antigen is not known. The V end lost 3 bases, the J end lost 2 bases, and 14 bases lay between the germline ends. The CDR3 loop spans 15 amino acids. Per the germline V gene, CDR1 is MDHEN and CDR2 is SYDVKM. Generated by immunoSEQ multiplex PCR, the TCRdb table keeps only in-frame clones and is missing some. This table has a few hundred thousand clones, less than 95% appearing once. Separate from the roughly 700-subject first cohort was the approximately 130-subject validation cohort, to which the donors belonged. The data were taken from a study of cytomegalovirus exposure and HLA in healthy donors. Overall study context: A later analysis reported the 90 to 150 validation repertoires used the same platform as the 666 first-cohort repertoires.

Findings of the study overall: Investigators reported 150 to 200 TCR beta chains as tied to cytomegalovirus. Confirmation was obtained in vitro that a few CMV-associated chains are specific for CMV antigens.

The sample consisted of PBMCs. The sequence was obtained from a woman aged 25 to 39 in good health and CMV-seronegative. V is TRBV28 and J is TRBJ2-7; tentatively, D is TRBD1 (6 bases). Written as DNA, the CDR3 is TGTGCCAGCAGTTTCGTCGGGACACGCGCCTACGAGCAGTACTTC. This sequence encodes CASSFVGTRAYEQYF.